This T cell receptor beta chain originates from a study of vaccination and CD4 T cells after COVID-19. Notes on this clonotype: What it recognizes is unknown.

Specified treatment: roughly ten-day PBMC culture with coronavirus spike peptide pools or control peptides (ViraFEST assay). Per germline, CDR1 SGHAT and CDR2 FQNNGV. The CDR3 contains 15 residues. Germline trimming cut 4 bases from V and 5 bases from J; bases unmatched to any gene: 2. An Oncomine TCR Beta short-read assay was used to sequence the DNA from cultured CD4+ T cells. TCRdb used MiXCR to reprocess the PCR reads, holding one entry per CDR3 protein. The top ten hold approximately 15% of the sample, which has approximately 13,000 distinct CDR3 sequences, roughly 27% seen once. V and J are TRBV11-2 and TRBJ2-2; 12 bases are a match to TRBD2. This clonotype was obtained from a human donor with COVID-19. Sequenced sample: cultured CD4+ T cells from blood. The CDR3 region has the DNA TGTGCCAGCAGCTGGGGGACTAGCGGGACCGGGGAGCTGTTTTTT. Translating it yields CASSWGTSGTGELFF.